This T cell receptor beta chain was identified during a study of beta chain features in type 1 diabetes (dated by TCRdb to the late 2010s). For the study in its entirety: Mean age, gender distribution, total cell number and subset yield were not different between patients and healthy donors. Across all samples, approximately 98,000,000 sorted cells were examined, and cell number per subset correlated strongly with RNA yield. In the study, recently diagnosed type 1 diabetes patients and matched healthy donors were compared on the TCRB repertoires of their sorted circulating CD4+ T cell subsets. Regulatory and stem cell-like memory subsets were isolated from only 8 patients and about 8 healthy donors, whereas naive and central memory subsets came from all 30 or so donors. General findings and caveats noted by the study authors: Naive, central memory and regulatory TCRB repertoires appeared to be more alike among patients than among healthy donors. Patients with type 1 diabetes made fewer insertions and deleted more nucleotides at VDJ recombination sites, implying thymic rearrangement abnormalities. Only small numbers of individuals were included in the HLA sub-analyses, which left unresolved whether HLA type had any influence on TCRB rearrangement. In all four CD4+ subsets, TCRB CDR3 length was moderately but significantly shorter in type 1 diabetes patients. Shorter templates might have been favored by PCR, but patient and control samples were amplified and corrected together, so both groups would have been affected equally by any skew. Because cDNA was sequenced instead of genomic DNA, highly expressing activated cells could be over-represented, though the groups showed no difference in activation or CD3 levels.

A single peripheral blood draw of around 100 mL on average was collected from each donor into heparinised tubes. A BD FACSAria II and a panel including CD45RO, CCR7, CD25, CD127, CD95 and CD27 were used to sort naive, central memory, regulatory and stem cell-like memory CD4+ T cells. A purity above 98% was achieved for all sorted populations. PBMCs were isolated immediately by Lymphoprep density gradient centrifugation and stained directly without culture. So that batch effects would be minimized, each experiment stained and sorted samples in pairs, pairing one healthy donor with one patient. A note on this clone: It has no known antigen specificity. Base qualities were left out, and no much larger clone turns up one base away.

CDR1 and CDR2 are drawn from the germline V gene: SGHAT, FQNNGV. The CDR3 has 17 amino acids, counting the end cysteine and phenylalanine. Of all the DNA, just the CDR3 is kept, 51 bases in frame from base 1. V is cut back by 5 bases and J by 4 bases, with 14 bases in the junction unmatched. The entire amount of isolated RNA was reverse transcribed using the High Capacity cDNA Reverse Transcription Kit, so the sequenced TCRB transcripts were expressed ones. Deep immunoSEQ sequencing was applied to naive, central memory and regulatory T cell samples, giving an average of about 3.7 million total reads per sample. After sorted cells were lysed in RLT buffer, RNA was extracted with DNase-treated RNeasy Micro or Mini kits, with the choice depending on cell number. Each cell subset was processed on its own to prevent cross-contamination, while patient and healthy donor samples were processed together. Using the immunoSEQ multiplex PCR, TCRB sequences were amplified from cDNA into 87-bp fragments spanning the CDR3 region. Sequencing of the amplicons was performed on the Illumina HiSeq platform. Turning to the authors' computational methods: Synthetic template baselines were used to correct PCR bias computationally, reads within Hamming distance 2 were collapsed, and singletons that could not be merged were discarded. Reads were aligned to IMGT to assign V, D and J genes, CDR3 length, and insertions or deletions at six rearrangement sites. Within each subset, clonotype counts were normalized to the number of sorted cells before true diversity and Gini coefficients were calculated with the tcR R package. The overlap coefficient, calculated on TCRB nucleotide sequences, was used to measure repertoire sharing. As a proxy for the pre-selection repertoire, out-of-frame TCRB sequences from naive cells were analyzed. Entries here come from immuneACCESS through TCRdb and include only in-frame sequences with V and J called. Some clones fail to appear in such tables; in the studies checked, an unresolved V gene covers under half of the shortfall, and the cause of the remainder is unknown. V and J calls and clone size come straight from that table; D and trimming were deduced from the DNA. This sample gives hundreds of thousands of clones in total; around 15% of them show up just once. The ten largest clones represent just under 0.04% of the sample.

Sequenced sample: naive CD4+ T cells from blood. The cell subset or site label, as the study defines it: true naive CD4+ T cells. The rearrangement joined TRBV11-2 to TRBJ2-5; 9 junctional bases match TRBD1. This receptor was identified in a man aged 18 to 29 with type 1 diabetes. The DNA is TGTGCCAGCAGCCCACTCCTCGAGGGACAGGGAGGAGAGACCCAGTACTTC. Its protein reads: CASSPLLEGQGGETQYF.